This T cell receptor (beta chain) was obtained from a study of cytomegalovirus exposure and HLA in healthy donors. This clone was found once. V was trimmed by 4 bases and J by 6 bases, leaving 20 bases between them. The CDR3 covers 16 residues. Per germline, CDR1 SGDLS and CDR2 YYNGEE. The PCR used 60 Vbeta and 13 Jbeta primers. The table came from immunoSEQ multiplex PCR; TCRdb's copy has only in-frame clones and leaves some out. The table includes some 150,000 clones, 85% detected once. The source of this sequence is a woman between 18 and 29 years old in good health and CMV-seronegative. The chain employs TRBV9 and TRBJ1-3; D might be TRBD1 (5 bases). Material: PBMCs. CDR3 coding DNA: TGTGCCAGCAGCCCGCAACCCCAGGGTGGAGAAAACACCATATATTTT. The encoded protein is CASSPQPQGGENTIYF.